What follows are 22 T cell receptor beta chains derived from one specimen sequenced in a study of T cells expressing NK-cell markers. From its re-call of the 5' RACE reads, TCRdb lists each CDR3 protein once, without DNA. Its listing shows 350,000 to 450,000 distinct CDR3 sequences. The specimen was blood T cells: a sorted CD56 or NKG2C T cell subset, CD4+ or CD8+ T cells, or bulk PBMC T cells (not recorded which). These TCRs come from a man aged 18-75 years in good health.

The chain employs TRBV20-1 and TRBJ2-5; TCRdb names TRBD1, which stays unverified in the absence of DNA. The CDR3 spans 14 residues. The V gene's germline CDR1 is DFQATT and CDR2 SNEGSKA (reference sequence). The CDR3 is CSADPRTAQETQYF.

CDR3 loop: CAISEGRTSGNTIYF. The chain recombines TRBV10-3 with TRBJ1-3. The CDR3 loop spans 15 amino acids. Germline V CDR1 and CDR2: ENHRY, SYGVKD.

This chain connects TRBV7-9 to TRBJ1-1; TCRdb selects TRBD1, and the lack of DNA leaves this call unchecked. Germline V gene lookup returns CDR1 SEHNR and CDR2 FQNEAQ (reference sequence). This CDR3 contains 17 residues. The CDR3 reads CASSLITGEDMNTEAFF.

The rearrangement joins TRBV5-1 to TRBJ2-1; TCRdb proposes TRBD2, but this gene call is untestable without DNA. This CDR3 region has 16 residues. Germline assignment: CDR1 SGHRS and CDR2 YFSETQ. This chain's CDR3 is CASSSRTSGVYNEQFF. The complete variable domain, with remaining parts taken from reference TRBV5-1 and TRBJ2-1, reads KAGVTQTPRYLIKTRGQQVTLSCSPISGHRSVSWYQQTPGQGLQFLFEYFSETQRNKGNFPGRFSGRQFSNSRSEMNVSTLELGDSALYLCASSSRTSGVYNEQFFGPGTRLTVL.

The gene calls are TRBV2 and TRBJ1-2; TCRdb lists TRBD1, though no DNA is available to test this call. This CDR3 has 13 residues. The germline gives CDR1 SNHLY, CDR2 FYNNEI. The CDR3 region is CASIEGGPYGYTF.

The chain carries TRBV7-2 and TRBJ2-3; TCRdb's D gene call, TRBD2, goes unchecked for lack of DNA. Germline lookup yields CDR1 SGHTA and CDR2 FQGNSA. This CDR3 has 15 residues. CDR3 residues: CASSLEGRHPDTQYF. Drawing the rest from reference TRBV7-2 and TRBJ2-3, the complete variable domain is GAGVSQSPSNKVTEKGKDVELRCDPISGHTALYWYRQSLGQGLEFLIYFQGNSAPDKSGLPSDRFSAERTGGSVSTLTIQRTQQEDSAVYLCASSLEGRHPDTQYFGPGTRLTVL.

The chain has TRBV7-9 and TRBJ1-6. Germline loops: CDR1 SEHNR, CDR2 FQNEAQ (reference sequence). This CDR3 is built from 15 residues. The CDR3 here is CASSLKSSYNSPLHF.

The V call is TRBV7-6, the J call TRBJ2-2; TCRdb outputs TRBD2, but without DNA this stays unchecked. This CDR3 contains 12 residues. Germline lookup yields CDR1 SGHVS and CDR2 FNYEAQ. This CDR3 is CASSSRGGQLFF.

The chain combines TRBV6-1 with TRBJ1-1. Germline lookup yields CDR1 MNHNS and CDR2 SASEGT. The CDR3 has 14 amino acids. CDR3 sequence reads: CASSVLGRLTEAFF.

This sequence joins TRBV6-6 and TRBJ1-2; TCRdb picks TRBD1, but there is no DNA to check that call. The CDR3 length is 13 residues. Germline CDR1 reads MNHNY; CDR2 reads SVGAGI (reference sequence). CDR3 sequence: CASIYEGGYGYTF.

This chain joins TRBV2 and TRBJ2-1; the TCRdb call, TRBD1, lacks DNA for checking. The length of the CDR3 is 14 residues. CDR1 is SNHLY, CDR2 FYNNEI, per germline. The CDR3: CASREFQGASEQFF.

The chain couples TRBV5-5 to TRBJ2-1; TCRdb's assignment of TRBD2 cannot be checked, as there is no DNA. This CDR3 spans 16 amino acids. Looked up from germline, CDR1 is SGHKS and CDR2 is YYEKEE (reference sequence). CDR3: CASSLRRDSAYNEQFF.

This chain connects TRBV20-1 to TRBJ1-1; TCRdb names TRBD1, which stays unverified in the absence of DNA. CDR3 length: 13 residues. Germline V gene sequence: CDR1 DFQATT, CDR2 SNEGSKA (reference sequence). The CDR3: CSAQQGAGTEAFF.

The chain couples TRBV6-1 to TRBJ2-5; TCRdb indicates TRBD1, and absent DNA this call remains unverified. The CDR3 is 17 residues long. Germline assignment: CDR1 MNHNS and CDR2 SASEGT. CDR3 residues: CASSEKRGGLIFETQYF.

The chain uses TRBV29-1 and TRBJ1-1; TCRdb's D call, TRBD1, is unchecked because there is no DNA. The germline V gene has CDR1 SQVTM and CDR2 ANQGSEA. This CDR3 is built from 11 residues. The CDR3 sequence is CSVRTGTEAFF.

The J gene is TRBJ2-7, the V gene TRBV12-3 or TRBV12-4; the TCRdb D gene call, TRBD1, has no DNA to confirm it. This CDR3 contains 18 residues. The CDR3 protein is CASSFQGWGSPGSYEQYF.

V and J are TRBV7-2 and TRBJ2-5; TCRdb designates TRBD2, a call that cannot be tested without DNA. Germline V gene sequence: CDR1 SGHTA, CDR2 FQGNSA. CDR3 length equals 15 residues. The CDR3 reads CASSLGSASRKTQYF.

The chain links TRBV6-2 or TRBV6-3 to TRBJ1-2; without DNA, the TCRdb call of TRBD1 cannot be checked. The germline V gene encodes CDR1 MNHEY and CDR2 SVGEGT. This CDR3 is 14 amino acids long. This CDR3 reads CASSLDRGHYGYTF.

The V call is TRBV20-1, the J call TRBJ2-5; TCRdb returns TRBD1, unconfirmable since there is no DNA. The CDR3 spans 14 residues. The V gene's germline CDR1 is DFQATT and CDR2 SNEGSKA (reference sequence). CDR3 residues: CSARGRQGTETQYF.

This sequence joins TRBV10-3 and TRBJ2-5; TCRdb's D gene call, TRBD2, goes unchecked for lack of DNA. The CDR3 is 15 residues long. Per the germline V gene, CDR1 is ENHRY and CDR2 is SYGVKD. The CDR3 region is CAISESRTSEETQYF.

The chain employs TRBV12-3 or TRBV12-4 and TRBJ1-1. CDR3 size: 13 residues. CDR3 protein: CASSPGLIGKAFF.

V and J are TRBV11-2 and TRBJ2-2; the D call from TCRdb, TRBD1, cannot be confirmed without DNA. The CDR3 is 18 residues long. Germline assignment: CDR1 SGHAT and CDR2 FQNNGV. CDR3 in amino acids: CASSLEAAPQTNTGELFF.